This T cell receptor beta chain originates from a study of blood T cell repertoires in COVID-19. Study overall: COVID-19 samples, acute and convalescent, were from the United States, Italy and Spain.

This table comes from immunoSEQ multiplex PCR, and its TCRdb copy is limited to in-frame clones, with some not included. The sample consists of around 200,000 clones, around 85% of them appearing once. The CDR3 covers 14 residues. Germline CDR1 and CDR2: SEHNR and FQNEAQ (reference sequence). The germline V and J ends were trimmed by 3 bases and 0 bases, with 8 bases remaining between them. This clone appeared a few times. The sequencing sample was made of peripheral blood. This chain uses TRBV7-9 with TRBJ1-1; D is undetermined. The clonotype comes from a man aged 40-50 years with acute or convalescent COVID-19. The CDR3 DNA reads TGTGCCAGCAGCTTCGGCGGGATGAACACTGAAGCTTTCTTT. It is translated as CASSFGGMNTEAFF. Full variable domain (outside the CDR3, taken from reference TRBV7-9 and TRBJ1-1): DTGVSQNPRHKITKRGQNVTFRCDPISEHNRLYWYRQTLGQGPEFLTYFQNEAQLEKSRLLSDRFSAERPKGSFSTLEIQRTEQGDSAMYLCASSFGGMNTEAFFGQGTRLTVV.